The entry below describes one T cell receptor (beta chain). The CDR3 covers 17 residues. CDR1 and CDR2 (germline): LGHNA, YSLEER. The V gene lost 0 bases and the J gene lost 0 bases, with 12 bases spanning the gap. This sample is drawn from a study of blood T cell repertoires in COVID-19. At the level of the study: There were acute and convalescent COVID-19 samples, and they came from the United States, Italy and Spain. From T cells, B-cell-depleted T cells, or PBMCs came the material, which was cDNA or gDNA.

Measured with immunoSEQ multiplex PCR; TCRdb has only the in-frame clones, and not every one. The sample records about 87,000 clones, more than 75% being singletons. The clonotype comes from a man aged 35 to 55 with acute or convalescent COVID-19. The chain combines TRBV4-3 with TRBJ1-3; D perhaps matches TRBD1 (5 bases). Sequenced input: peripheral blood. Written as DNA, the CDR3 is TGCGCCAGCAGCCAAGAGGGGCCAAAAGACTCTGGAAACACCATATATTTT. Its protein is CASSQEGPKDSGNTIYF.